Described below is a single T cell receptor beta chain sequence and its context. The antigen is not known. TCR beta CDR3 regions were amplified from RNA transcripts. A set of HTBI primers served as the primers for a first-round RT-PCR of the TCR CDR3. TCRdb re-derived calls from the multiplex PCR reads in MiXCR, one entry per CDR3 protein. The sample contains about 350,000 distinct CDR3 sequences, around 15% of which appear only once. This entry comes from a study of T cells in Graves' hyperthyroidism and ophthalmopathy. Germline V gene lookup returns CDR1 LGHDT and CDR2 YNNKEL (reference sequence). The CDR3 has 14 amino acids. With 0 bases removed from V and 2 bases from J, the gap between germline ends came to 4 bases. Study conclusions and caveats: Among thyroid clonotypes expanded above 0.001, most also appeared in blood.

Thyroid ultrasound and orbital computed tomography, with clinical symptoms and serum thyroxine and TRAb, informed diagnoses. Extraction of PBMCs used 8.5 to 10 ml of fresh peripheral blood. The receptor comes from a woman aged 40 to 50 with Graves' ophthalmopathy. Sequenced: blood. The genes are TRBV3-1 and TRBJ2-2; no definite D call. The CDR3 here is CASSQDGNTGELFF. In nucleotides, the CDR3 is TGTGCCAGCAGCCAAGATGGTAACACCGGGGAGCTGTTTTTT.